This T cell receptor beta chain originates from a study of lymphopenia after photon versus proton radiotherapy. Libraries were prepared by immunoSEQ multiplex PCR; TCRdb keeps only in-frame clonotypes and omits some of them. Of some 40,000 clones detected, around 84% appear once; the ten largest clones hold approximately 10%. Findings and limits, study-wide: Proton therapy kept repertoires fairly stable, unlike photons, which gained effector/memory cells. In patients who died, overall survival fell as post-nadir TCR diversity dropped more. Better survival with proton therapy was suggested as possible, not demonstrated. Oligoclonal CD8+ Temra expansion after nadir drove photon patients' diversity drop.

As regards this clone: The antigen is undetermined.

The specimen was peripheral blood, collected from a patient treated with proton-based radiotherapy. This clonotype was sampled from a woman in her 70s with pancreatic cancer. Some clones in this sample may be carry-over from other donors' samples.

For the CDR3, the DNA is TGTGCCAGCAGCTCCCGACTAGCGGGAGCAAATGAGCAGTTCTTC. It codes for CASSSRLAGANEQFF. The V call is TRBV7-8, the J call TRBJ2-1, with 12 bases that match TRBD2. V was clipped by 4 bases and J by 7 bases; unmatched bases: 5. CDR3 length: 15 residues. Germline CDR1 SGHVS, CDR2 FQNEAQ.